The 24 T cell receptor beta chains below were found in one sample sequenced in a study of neoadjuvant anti-PD-1 for oral cavity cancer. The method was immunoSEQ multiplex PCR; TCRdb's version includes in-frame clones alone and lacks a portion of them. Of 15,000 or so clones listed, about 61% are singletons. Sample: PBMCs, taken before nivolumab (anti-PD-1) treatment. The receptors were gathered from a person between 40 and 79 years old with oral cavity squamous cell carcinoma.

V gene TRBV13 combines with J gene TRBJ2-2; 12 nucleotides line up with TRBD1. This CDR3 is built from 16 residues. Germline values: CDR1 PRHDT, CDR2 FYEKMQ (reference sequence). Trimming took 5 bases from V and 4 from J; bases not matched to a gene: 5. The CDR3 nucleotides read TGTGCCAGCAGCCCCCGGGACAGGGGGCGCACCGGGGAGCTGTTTTTT. Translation: CASSPRDRGRTGELFF.

This clone was counted between two and nine times. The chain couples TRBV2 to TRBJ2-3; D ambiguous. V shed 4 bases and J shed 2 bases, with 1 base lying between them. The CDR3 loop spans 11 amino acids. Germline assignment: CDR1 SNHLY and CDR2 FYNNEI. This chain's CDR3 is CASSVTDTQYF. In nucleotides, the CDR3 is TGTGCCAGCAGTGTCACAGATACGCAGTATTTT.

The chain uses TRBV4-1 and TRBJ1-1, with 7 bases identical to TRBD1. J gave up 4 bases and V 4 bases, and 6 bases lay outside the gene matches. Germline V gives CDR1 MGHRA, CDR2 YSYEKL. The CDR3 spans 14 residues. This CDR3 is CASSPRGGFTEAFF. The CDR3 coding sequence is TGCGCCAGCAGCCCCCGAGGGGGCTTCACTGAAGCTTTCTTT.

The chain carries TRBV30 and TRBJ1-1, with a tentative D call TRBD1 (5 bases). Germline V gene lookup returns CDR1 GTSNPN and CDR2 SVGIG (reference sequence). The CDR3 covers 14 residues. V was trimmed by 8 bases and J by 1 base, leaving 17 bases between them. CDR3 protein: CARAAGTGNTEAFF. The DNA for the CDR3 is TGTGCCAGAGCGGCCGGGACGGGGAACACTGAAGCTTTCTTT.

This chain connects TRBV7-3 to TRBJ2-2; the D is unclear. Germline assignment: CDR1 SGHTA and CDR2 FQGTGA. The length of the CDR3 is 13 residues. The V end lost 5 bases, the J end lost 2 bases, and 6 bases lay between the germline ends. The CDR3 protein is CASSLSNTGELFF. The DNA for the CDR3 is TGTGCCAGCAGCCTTAGTAACACCGGGGAGCTGTTTTTT.

Here the CDR3 DNA reads TGTGCCAGCAGCCTCCGGGACCTCCCCCTCGAGCAGTACTTC. This translates into CASSLRDLPLEQYF. This sequence joins TRBV5-4 and TRBJ2-7, with D perhaps being TRBD1 or TRBD2 (5 bases each). The CDR3 loop spans 14 amino acids. CDR1 is SGHNT and CDR2 is YYREEE in the germline V gene (reference sequence). Trimming took off 4 bases at V and 6 bases at J, with 17 bases between the two ends.

CDR3 in DNA: TGTGCTGGCGGAGACAGGACGTTCCTGGCCAAAAACATTCAGTACTTC. Its protein is CAGGDRTFLAKNIQYF. V usage is TRBV7-7 and J usage is TRBJ2-4; D may be TRBD1 (6 bases). CDR1 is SSHAT and CDR2 is FNYEAQ in the germline V gene (reference sequence). The CDR3 is made up of 16 amino acids.

The chain is built from TRBV5-6 and TRBJ2-1; 9 positions agree with TRBD2. Germline V lookup: CDR1 SGHDT, CDR2 YYEEEE. Losses at the gene ends were 2 bases for V and 9 bases for J; bases not matched to a gene: 15. This CDR3 has 17 amino acids. CDR3 in amino acids: CASSLGGLRRAGGEQFF. As DNA, the CDR3 is TGTGCCAGCAGCTTAGGGGGATTGAGGAGAGCGGGAGGTGAGCAGTTCTTC.

V and J are TRBV25-1 and TRBJ2-2, with 9 bases that match TRBD2. Germline V gives CDR1 MGHDK, CDR2 SYGVNS. The CDR3 is 14 residues long. Trimming at V came to 4 bases and at J to 6 bases, leaving 3 bases not matched to a gene. For the CDR3, the DNA is TGTGCCAGCAGTGGCAGCGGGGGGTCCGGGGAGCTGTTTTTT. This encodes CASSGSGGSGELFF.

The CDR3 here is CASSIKGYNQPQHF. The CDR3 nucleotides are TGTGCCAGTAGTATAAAGGGGTACAATCAGCCCCAGCATTTT. V gene TRBV19 combines with J gene TRBJ1-5, with a weak D call TRBD1 (5 bases). With 2 bases removed from V and 3 bases from J, the gap between germline ends came to 8 bases. This CDR3 is built from 14 residues. CDR1 and CDR2 (germline): LNHDA, SQIVND (reference sequence).

The CDR3 sequence is CASSRVAGGAYEQYF. The CDR3 DNA reads TGTGCCAGCAGCCGTGTAGCGGGAGGGGCCTACGAGCAGTACTTC. The chain has TRBV11-2 and TRBJ2-7, with TRBD2 matching over 11 bases. The CDR3 runs 15 residues. Trimming took 5 bases from V and 2 from J; bases not matched to a gene: 5. Germline-derived CDR1 and CDR2 are SGHAT and FQNNGV.

The V gene is TRBV11-3, the J gene TRBJ2-2; 10 bases are a match to TRBD1. The V gene end was trimmed by 5 bases and the J gene end by 4 bases; junction bases not matched to a gene: 1. Per germline, CDR1 SGHNT and CDR2 YENEEA. The CDR3 runs to 14 residues. CDR3 in DNA: TGTGCCAGCAGCCGGACAGGGGGCACCGGGGAGCTGTTTTTT. It specifies CASSRTGGTGELFF.

DNA for the CDR3: TGTGCCAGCAGTGTCTTGGGTAGGGGCGAAAAACTGTTTTTT. This codes for CASSVLGRGEKLFF. This rearrangement joins TRBV2 to TRBJ1-4; D may be TRBD1 (5 bases). Germline V CDR1 and CDR2: SNHLY, FYNNEI. Trimming took off 4 bases at V and 8 bases at J, with 14 bases between the two ends. The CDR3 totals 14 residues.

The V call is TRBV19, the J call TRBJ1-5; D perhaps matches TRBD1 (5 bases). The CDR3 loop spans 13 amino acids. CDR1 is LNHDA, CDR2 SQIVND, per germline (reference sequence). Trimming left V 8 bases short and J 15 bases short, with 23 bases between. The CDR3 region is CASGTGTVGLLHF. CDR3 nucleotide sequence: TGTGCCAGTGGAACCGGGACGGTCGGGCTTCTGCATTTT.

V usage is TRBV7-3 and J usage is TRBJ2-4; 12 bases are a match to TRBD2. V dropped 4 bases and J dropped 3; count of bases not matched to a gene: 10. The CDR3 extends over 18 amino acids. Germline CDR1 reads SGHTA; CDR2 reads FQGTGA. The CDR3 is CASSSIRLAGVDKNIQYF. The CDR3, as DNA: TGTGCCAGCAGCTCCATCCGACTAGCGGGAGTAGACAAAAACATTCAGTACTTC.

This clone was counted a few times. The CDR3 sequence: CASTGEVNQPQHF. The CDR3 DNA is TGTGCCAGCACAGGGGAGGTCAATCAGCCCCAGCATTTT. This chain joins TRBV2 and TRBJ1-5; possibly TRBD1 for D (6 bases). There are 13 residues in the CDR3. Germline V gene sequence: CDR1 SNHLY, CDR2 FYNNEI. Trimming cost V 7 bases and J 3 bases, with 10 bases left between them.

V and J are TRBV5-1 and TRBJ2-1; D perhaps matches TRBD1 (6 bases). The CDR3 has 14 residues. In germline, CDR1 is SGHRS, CDR2 YFSETQ. V was trimmed by 0 bases and J by 8 bases, leaving 12 bases between them. CDR3 in amino acids: CASSLDRVKYEQFF. In nucleotides, the CDR3 is TGCGCCAGCAGCTTGGACAGGGTCAAGTATGAGCAGTTCTTC.

The chain carries TRBV6-5 and TRBJ1-1, with TRBD1 matching 9 bases. The junction had 5 bases not matched to a gene; V was cut back by 8 bases and J by 4 bases. Germline lookup yields CDR1 MNHEY and CDR2 SVGAGI. The CDR3 sequence is 13 residues long. The CDR3 region is CASGTGFSTEAFF. CDR3 DNA sequence: TGTGCCAGCGGGACAGGGTTCAGCACTGAAGCTTTCTTT.

The rearrangement joins TRBV30 to TRBJ1-5; TRBD1 might be the D (6 bases). The germline CDR1 and CDR2 sequences are GTSNPN and SVGIG (reference sequence). V lost 5 bases, J lost 5 bases, and 13 bases lay in between. The CDR3 contains 13 residues. In DNA form, the CDR3 reads TGTGCCTGGCAGGACAGAGGATATCAGCCCCAGCATTTT. Encoded protein: CAWQDRGYQPQHF.

The chain recombines TRBV7-9 with TRBJ1-1; D is undetermined. V was pared by 3 bases and J by 1 base, with 6 bases between. The CDR3 extends over 13 amino acids. Germline V gene sequence: CDR1 SEHNR, CDR2 FQNEAQ (reference sequence). The CDR3 loop reads CASSLEQNTEAFF. The CDR3 DNA is TGTGCCAGCAGCTTGGAACAGAACACTGAAGCTTTCTTT.

The V gene is TRBV6-5, the J gene TRBJ2-5, with D perhaps matching TRBD2 (7 bases). V lost 8 bases to trimming and J lost 6 bases, with 16 bases between them. The germline gives CDR1 MNHEY, CDR2 SVGAGI. The CDR3 is made up of 13 amino acids. CDR3 in DNA: TGTGCCAGCTTAGGGGGGGCCCCGAAGACCCAGTACTTC. Amino acids: CASLGGAPKTQYF.

The chain uses TRBV30 and TRBJ1-2; TRBD1 is a possible D gene (5 bases). CDR1 GTSNPN and CDR2 SVGIG come from the germline V gene (reference sequence). The CDR3 contains 14 residues. Trimming shortened V by 7 bases and J by 4 bases, and 19 bases separated the two germline ends. The CDR3 region has the DNA TGTGCCTCCCTATGGGGCCAACCCACCTATGGCTACACCTTC. Translation: CASLWGQPTYGYTF.

The rearrangement uses TRBV4-2 and TRBJ2-1; D is possibly TRBD1 (5 bases). The CDR3 has 17 residues. The germline V gene has CDR1 LGHNA and CDR2 YNFKEQ. V was shortened by 0 bases and J by 3 bases, with 15 bases between the two germline ends. The CDR3: CASSQDSQGSSYNEQFF. CDR3 coding DNA: TGTGCCAGCAGCCAAGATTCCCAGGGCTCGAGCTACAATGAGCAGTTCTTC.

This clone has a handful of counts. CDR3 in amino acids: CASSLEGAGDTQYF. In DNA, the CDR3 is TGTGCCAGCAGCTTGGAGGGGGCAGGGGATACGCAGTATTTT. This chain joins TRBV5-8 and TRBJ2-3; 7 nucleotides match TRBD1. CDR1 and CDR2 (germline): SGHTS, YDEGEE. The CDR3 is 14 amino acids. The J segment lost 6 bases and the V segment lost 0 bases, leaving 4 bases of the junction unmatched.